This entry lists 3 T cell receptor beta chains sequenced from one sample in a study of low-dose radiotherapy and immunotherapy resistance in tumors (dated by TCRdb to between 2021 and 2023). Sequencing instrument: Illumina HiSeq 2500. Superscript III and a set of TRAV- and TRBV-specific primers were used to synthesize first-strand cDNA, so that both TCRalpha and TCRbeta chains were covered. An approximately 18-cycle PCR with Phusion amplified the TCRs, pairing a constant-region primer with the adapter that was attached to the V primers. TCRdb reworked the public reads: Q25 trimming with fastp, MiXCR clone assembly, productive beta chains retained. Duplicate CDR3 protein sequences are folded into a single record with the most common DNA and genes. This sample gives tens of thousands of distinct CDR3 sequences in total; under 30% of them show up just once. The ten largest clones add up to around 9.1% of the sample.

The time point label here, explained by the study, means: after trial treatment. According to the study, the label for this sample's treatment or condition signals: LDRT plus nivolumab, ipilimumab, low-dose cyclophosphamide and aspirin (RACIN trial). This specimen was PBMCs, taken after low-dose radiotherapy plus immunotherapy. Receptor source: a male donor with prostate cancer.

This clonotype showed up many times. The chain has TRBV9 and TRBJ2-2, with D perhaps matching TRBD2 (7 bases). Germline lookup yields CDR1 SGDLS and CDR2 YYNGEE. This CDR3 spans 15 amino acids. V lost 3 bases to trimming and J lost 13 bases, with 22 bases between them. CDR3 sequence (DNA): TGTGCCAGCAGCGGGAGGGGGGGGGGCCAATCGGGGCTGTTTTTT. Its protein product is CASSGRGGGQSGLFF. The variable domain in full, with the rest retrieved from reference TRBV9 and TRBJ2-2, is DSGVTQTPKHLITATGQRVTLRCSPRSGDLSVYWYQQSLDQGLQFLIQYYNGEERAKGNILERFSAQQFPDLHSELNLSSLELGDSALYFCASSGRGGGQSGLFFGEGSRLTVL.

In this sample, this clonotype turned up many times. The chain links TRBV5-1 to TRBJ2-1; perhaps D is TRBD1 or TRBD2 (5 bases each). Trimming removed 6 bases from V and 0 bases from J, with 16 bases in between. The CDR3 loop spans 16 amino acids. Germline CDR1 is SGHRS and CDR2 is YFSETQ. Here the CDR3 reads CASTKRLDSSYNEQFF. CDR3 sequence (DNA): TGCGCCAGCACGAAGCGGCTTGACAGCTCCTACAATGAGCAGTTCTTC.

This clonotype was seen at least ten times. The rearrangement uses TRBV19 and TRBJ1-1, with D possibly TRBD1 on 5 matching bases. The length of the CDR3 is 14 residues. The germline V gene encodes CDR1 LNHDA and CDR2 SQIVND (reference sequence). The V end was cut by 5 bases, the J end by 4 bases, with 14 bases between. The CDR3 loop is CASSFRRGPTEAFF. CDR3 nucleotide sequence: TGTGCCAGTAGTTTTCGGAGGGGCCCCACTGAAGCTTTCTTT.